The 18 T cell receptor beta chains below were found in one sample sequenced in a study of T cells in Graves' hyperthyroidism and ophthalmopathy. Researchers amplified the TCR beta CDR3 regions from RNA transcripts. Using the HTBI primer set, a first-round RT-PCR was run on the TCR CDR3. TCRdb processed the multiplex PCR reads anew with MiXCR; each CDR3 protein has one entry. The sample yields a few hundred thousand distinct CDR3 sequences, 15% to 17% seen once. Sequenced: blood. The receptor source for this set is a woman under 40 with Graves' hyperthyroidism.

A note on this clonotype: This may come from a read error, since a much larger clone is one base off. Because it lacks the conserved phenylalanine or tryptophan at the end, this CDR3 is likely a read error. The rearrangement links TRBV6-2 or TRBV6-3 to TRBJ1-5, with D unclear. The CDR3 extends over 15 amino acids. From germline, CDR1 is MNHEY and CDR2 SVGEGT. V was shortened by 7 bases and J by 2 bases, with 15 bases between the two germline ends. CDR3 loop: CASTPVGSGNQPQHL. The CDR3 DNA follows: TGTGCCAGCACCCCCGTGGGCTCCGGCAATCAGCCCCAGCATTTA.

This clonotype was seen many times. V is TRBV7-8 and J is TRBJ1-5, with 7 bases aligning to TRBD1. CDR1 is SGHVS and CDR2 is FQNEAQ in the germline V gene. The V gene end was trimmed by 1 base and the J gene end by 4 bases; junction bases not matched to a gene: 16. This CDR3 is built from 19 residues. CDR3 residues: CASSLDRNYHDRANQPQHF. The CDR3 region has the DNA TGTGCCAGCAGCTTAGACCGCAATTATCACGACAGGGCGAATCAGCCCCAGCATTTT.

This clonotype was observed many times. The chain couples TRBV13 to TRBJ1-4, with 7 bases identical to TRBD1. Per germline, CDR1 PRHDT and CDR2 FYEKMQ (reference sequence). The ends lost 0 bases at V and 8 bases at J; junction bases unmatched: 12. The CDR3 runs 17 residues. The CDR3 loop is CASSLGGTAKGKEKLFF. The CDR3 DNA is TGTGCCAGCAGCTTAGGAGGGACAGCCAAGGGGAAGGAAAAACTGTTTTTT.

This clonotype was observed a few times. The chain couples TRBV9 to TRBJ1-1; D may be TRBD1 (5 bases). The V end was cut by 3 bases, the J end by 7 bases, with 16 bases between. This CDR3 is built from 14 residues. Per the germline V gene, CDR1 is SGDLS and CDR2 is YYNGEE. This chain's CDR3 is CASSDRDRLGEAFF. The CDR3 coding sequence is TGTGCCAGCAGCGACCGGGACCGGCTGGGTGAAGCTTTCTTT.

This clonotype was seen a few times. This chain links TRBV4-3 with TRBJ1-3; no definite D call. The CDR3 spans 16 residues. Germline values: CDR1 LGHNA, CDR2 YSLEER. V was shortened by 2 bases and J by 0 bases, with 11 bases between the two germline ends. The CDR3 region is CASSQLSPSSGNTIYF. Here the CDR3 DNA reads TGCGCCAGCAGCCAACTGAGCCCGAGCTCTGGAAACACCATATATTTT.

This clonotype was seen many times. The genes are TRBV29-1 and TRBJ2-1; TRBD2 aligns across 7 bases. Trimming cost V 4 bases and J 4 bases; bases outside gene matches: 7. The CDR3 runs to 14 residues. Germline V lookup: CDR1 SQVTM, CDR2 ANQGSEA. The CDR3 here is CSVARLAEYNEQFF. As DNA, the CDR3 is TGCAGCGTTGCCCGGCTAGCGGAATACAATGAGCAGTTCTTC.

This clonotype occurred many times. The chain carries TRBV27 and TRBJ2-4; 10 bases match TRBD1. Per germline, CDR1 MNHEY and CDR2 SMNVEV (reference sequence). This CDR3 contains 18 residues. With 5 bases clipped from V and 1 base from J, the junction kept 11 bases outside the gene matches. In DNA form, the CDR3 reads TGTGCCAGCAGTCCGACCCGACCGGGACAGGGGGCCAAAAACATTCAGTACTTC. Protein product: CASSPTRPGQGAKNIQYF.

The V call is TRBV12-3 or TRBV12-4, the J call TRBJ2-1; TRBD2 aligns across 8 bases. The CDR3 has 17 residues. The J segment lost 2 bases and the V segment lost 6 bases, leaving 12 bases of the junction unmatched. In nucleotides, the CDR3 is TGTGCCAGCAGCCCAAGTTTAGCGGGATTAACCTACAATGAGCAGTTCTTC. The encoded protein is CASSPSLAGLTYNEQFF.

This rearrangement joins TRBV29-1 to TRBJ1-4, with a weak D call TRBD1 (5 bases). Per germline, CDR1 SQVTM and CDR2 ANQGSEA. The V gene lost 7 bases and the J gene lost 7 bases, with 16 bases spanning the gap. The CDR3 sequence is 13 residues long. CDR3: CSALGQGGEKLFF. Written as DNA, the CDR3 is TGCAGCGCCTTGGGTCAGGGTGGTGAAAAACTGTTTTTT.

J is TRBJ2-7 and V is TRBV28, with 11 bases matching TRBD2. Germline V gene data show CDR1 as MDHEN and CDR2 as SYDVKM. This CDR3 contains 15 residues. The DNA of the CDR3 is TGTGCAGGCAGGACTACTAGCGGGAGCCGGCACGAGCAGTACTTC. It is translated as CAGRTTSGSRHEQYF.

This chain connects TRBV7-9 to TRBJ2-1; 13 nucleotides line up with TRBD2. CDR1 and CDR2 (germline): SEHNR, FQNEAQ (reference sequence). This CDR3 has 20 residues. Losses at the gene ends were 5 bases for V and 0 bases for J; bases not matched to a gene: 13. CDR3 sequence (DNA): TGTGCCAGCAGCATTAGCGGGACTAGCGGGATAGGTGGCTCCTACAATGAGCAGTTCTTC. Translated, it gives CASSISGTSGIGGSYNEQFF.

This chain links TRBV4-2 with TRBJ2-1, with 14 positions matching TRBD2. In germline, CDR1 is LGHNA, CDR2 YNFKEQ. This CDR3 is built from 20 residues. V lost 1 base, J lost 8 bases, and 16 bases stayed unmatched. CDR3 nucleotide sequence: TGTGCCAGCAGCCAAGGGTACTTAGGACTAGCGGGAGGATACGGAGATGAGCAGTTCTTC. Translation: CASSQGYLGLAGGYGDEQFF.

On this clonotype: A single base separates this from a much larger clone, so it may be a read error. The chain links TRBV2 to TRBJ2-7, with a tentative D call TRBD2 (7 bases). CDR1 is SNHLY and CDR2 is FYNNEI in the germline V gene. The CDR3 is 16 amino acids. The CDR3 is CASSEKLGGGFYEQYF. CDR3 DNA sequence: TGCGCCAGCAGTGAGAAGCTTGGCGGGGGCTTCTACGAGCAGTACTTC.

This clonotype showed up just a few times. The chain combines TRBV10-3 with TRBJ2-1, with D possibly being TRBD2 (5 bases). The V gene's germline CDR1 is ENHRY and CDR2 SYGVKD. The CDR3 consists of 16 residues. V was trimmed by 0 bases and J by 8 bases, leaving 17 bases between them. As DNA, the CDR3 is TGTGCCATCAGTGAGTCGATAAGTGGTGGAGGCGATGAGCAGTTCTTC. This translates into CAISESISGGGDEQFF.

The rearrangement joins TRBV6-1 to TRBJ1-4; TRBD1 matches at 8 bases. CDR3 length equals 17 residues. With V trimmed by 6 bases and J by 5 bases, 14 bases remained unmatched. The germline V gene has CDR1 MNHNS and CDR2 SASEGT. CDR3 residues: CASSPIFYQGANEKLFF. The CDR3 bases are TGTGCCAGCAGCCCTATATTTTACCAGGGGGCGAATGAAAAACTGTTTTTT.

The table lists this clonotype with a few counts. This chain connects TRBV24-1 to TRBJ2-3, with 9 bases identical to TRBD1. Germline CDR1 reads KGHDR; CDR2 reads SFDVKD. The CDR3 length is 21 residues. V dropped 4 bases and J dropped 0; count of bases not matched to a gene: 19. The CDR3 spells CATSDAVTTGQGHPSTDTQYF. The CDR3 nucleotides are TGTGCCACCAGTGACGCCGTCACGACGGGACAGGGCCATCCTAGCACAGATACGCAGTATTTT.

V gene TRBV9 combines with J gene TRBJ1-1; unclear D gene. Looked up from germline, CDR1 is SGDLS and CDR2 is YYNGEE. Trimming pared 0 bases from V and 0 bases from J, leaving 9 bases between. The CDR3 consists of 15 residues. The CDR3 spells CASSVVPGVNTEAFF. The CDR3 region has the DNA TGTGCCAGCAGCGTAGTACCAGGAGTGAACACTGAAGCTTTCTTT.

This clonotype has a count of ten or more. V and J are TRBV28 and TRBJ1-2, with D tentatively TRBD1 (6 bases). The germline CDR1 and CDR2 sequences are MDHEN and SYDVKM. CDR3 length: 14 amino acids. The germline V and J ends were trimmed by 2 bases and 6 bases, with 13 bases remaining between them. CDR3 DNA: TGTGCCAGCAGTTTAGGGGGGGGGCCACATGGCTACACCTTC. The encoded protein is CASSLGGGPHGYTF.